The 13 T cell receptor beta chains reported below all come from one sample, sequenced in a study of T cell repertoires in cytomegalovirus infection. One entry per CDR3 protein results from TCRdb running MiXCR on the reads. The sample includes around 740,000 distinct CDR3 sequences, 35% seen only once; the top ten take around 2.6%. The material sequenced was PBMCs. These receptors came from a human donor in good health (CMV status not recorded). Some clones in this sample may be carry-over from other donors' samples.

There are a few counts of this clonotype. The rearrangement links TRBV4-1 to TRBJ2-7; D possibly uses TRBD1 or TRBD2 (5 bases each). V was trimmed by 1 base and J by 4 bases, leaving 8 bases between them. Germline V gives CDR1 MGHRA, CDR2 YSYEKL. The length of the CDR3 is 13 residues. In nucleotides, the CDR3 is TGCGCCAGCAGCCAAGTGAGGGGTTACGAGCAGTACTTC. This gives the protein CASSQVRGYEQYF.

This clonotype has just a few counts. A junction boundary mismatches the germline segment, possibly from a read error. The chain is built from TRBV5-1 and TRBJ2-2, with D perhaps TRBD1 (5 bases). The CDR3 sequence is 15 residues long. Germline assignment: CDR1 SGHRS and CDR2 YFSETQ. CDR3 protein: CASRLGQPNTGELFF. DNA of the CDR3: TGCGCCAGCCGCTTGGGGCAGCCGAACACCGGGGAGCTGTTTTTT.

The gene calls are TRBV7-9 and TRBJ1-6; D is uncertain. CDR1 is SEHNR, CDR2 FQNEAQ, per germline (reference sequence). V shed 5 bases and J shed 10 bases, with 12 bases lying between them. CDR3 length equals 13 residues. The CDR3 DNA reads TGTGCCAGCAGCCCGGTCGGAGGGTCACCCCTCCACTTT. Residues: CASSPVGGSPLHF.

The chain links TRBV27 to TRBJ2-5, with 7 bases aligning to TRBD1. CDR1 and CDR2 (germline): MNHEY, SMNVEV (reference sequence). The CDR3 is made up of 14 amino acids. V lost 4 bases to trimming and J lost 5 bases; unmatched junction nucleotides: 7. The CDR3 spells CASSYRQGRETQYF. CDR3 coding DNA: TGTGCCAGCAGTTACCGACAGGGTAGGGAGACCCAGTACTTC.

There are a few counts of this clonotype. The V gene is TRBV11-2, the J gene TRBJ2-5, with 9 bases that match TRBD1. CDR3 length: 15 residues. Germline V CDR1 and CDR2: SGHAT, FQNNGV. After removal of 2 bases from V and 3 bases from J, the junction contained 4 bases not matched to a gene. CDR3 coding DNA: TGTGCCAGCAGCTTATGGGACAGGGAAAAAGAGACCCAGTACTTC. Translation: CASSLWDREKETQYF. Full variable domain (rest looked up from reference TRBV11-2 and TRBJ2-5): EAGVAQSPRYKIIEKRQSVAFWCNPISGHATLYWYQQILGQGPKLLIQFQNNGVVDDSQLPKDRFSAERLKGVDSTLKIQPAKLEDSAVYLCASSLWDREKETQYFGPGTRLLVL.

Only a few counts were recorded for this clonotype. This chain uses TRBV4-1 with TRBJ1-3, with 7 positions matching TRBD1. Per germline, CDR1 MGHRA and CDR2 YSYEKL. V lost 3 bases and J lost 6; bases outside the gene matches: 17. CDR3 size: 18 residues. The CDR3 sequence: CASSHGSQGGKETNTIYF. The CDR3 bases are TGCGCCAGCAGCCACGGATCGCAGGGGGGAAAGGAAACAAACACCATATATTTT.

The chain combines TRBV6-1 with TRBJ1-4, with D uncertain. The CDR3 contains 16 residues. The germline V gene has CDR1 MNHNS and CDR2 SASEGT. V gave up 4 bases and J gave up 4 bases, with 16 bases separating them. CDR3 DNA sequence: TGTGCCAGCAGTGGGTCGTCCAGGAGACTTAATGAAAAACTGTTTTTT. Its translation is CASSGSSRRLNEKLFF.

This clonotype was counted a few times. The CDR3 spells CASSFEGGGYGYTF. DNA for the CDR3: TGTGCCAGCAGCTTTGAGGGTGGTGGCTATGGCTACACCTTC. The chain is built from TRBV5-4 and TRBJ1-2, with unresolved D. From germline, CDR1 is SGHNT and CDR2 YYREEE (reference sequence). V was cut by 2 bases and J by 4 bases, with 12 bases left in between. This CDR3 spans 14 amino acids.

This clonotype has just a few counts. The chain couples TRBV28 to TRBJ2-2; a possible D gene is TRBD1 (6 bases). CDR1 is MDHEN and CDR2 is SYDVKM in the germline V gene. This CDR3 contains 18 residues. Trimming stripped 5 bases from V and 0 bases from J, with 19 bases between. The CDR3 DNA sequence: TGTGCCAGCAGTACTCACCTCTTGGACAGTGCGAACACCGGGGAGCTGTTTTTT. It specifies CASSTHLLDSANTGELFF.

This clonotype showed up just a few times. Sequence at one end of the junction differs from germline and may be a read error. The genes are TRBV4-1 and TRBJ2-4; 7 bases agree with TRBD1. The CDR3 runs to 13 residues. Germline V gives CDR1 MGHRA, CDR2 YSYEKL. CDR3 nucleotide sequence: TGCGCCAGCAGCCAAGGACAGGGAAACATTCAGTACTTT. Translation gives CASSQGQGNIQYF.

This sequence joins TRBV5-1 and TRBJ2-1, with D tentatively TRBD2 (6 bases). CDR3 size: 16 residues. CDR1 and CDR2 (germline): SGHRS, YFSETQ. Deletions cut 0 bases from V and 2 bases from J, with 12 bases between. The CDR3, as DNA: TGCGCCAGCAGCTTGGAGGGTAGCGGAGCCTACAATGAGCAGTTCTTC. As protein: CASSLEGSGAYNEQFF. The full variable domain, with the rest looked up from reference TRBV5-1 and TRBJ2-1, is KAGVTQTPRYLIKTRGQQVTLSCSPISGHRSVSWYQQTPGQGLQFLFEYFSETQRNKGNFPGRFSGRQFSNSRSEMNVSTLELGDSALYLCASSLEGSGAYNEQFFGPGTRLTVL.

This clonotype was seen a few times. CDR3 nucleotides: TGTGCCAGCTGCCCCCGGGACAGTCCCTACGAGCAGTACTTC. Protein: CASCPRDSPYEQYF. The chain carries TRBV7-8 and TRBJ2-7; 7 positions agree with TRBD1. Looked up from germline, CDR1 is SGHVS and CDR2 is FQNEAQ. The length of the CDR3 is 14 residues. Trimming cost V 8 bases and J 2 bases; bases outside gene matches: 9.

In its sample, this clonotype was seen a few times. CDR3 residues: CASTVWGDRGQPQHF. CDR3 nucleotide sequence: TGTGCCAGCACCGTCTGGGGGGACAGGGGTCAACCCCAGCATTTT. The chain combines TRBV28 with TRBJ1-5, with TRBD1 matching 10 bases. The ends lost 7 bases at V and 10 bases at J; junction bases unmatched: 13. Germline lookup yields CDR1 MDHEN and CDR2 SYDVKM. This CDR3 region has 15 residues.